The 6 T cell receptor beta chains below all came from one sample that was sequenced in a study of follicular helper T cells after annual influenza vaccination (dated by TCRdb to the late 2010s). Explained via the paper, the time point label denotes: 2015-2016 season, 7 days after influenza vaccination. Preparation of the library involved the immunoSEQ multiplex PCR assay. TCRdb took over this immuneACCESS table, retaining in-frame rearrangements with V and J assigned. Such tables are incomplete; in checked studies, under half of the missing clones stem from an unresolved V gene, and the remainder is unexplained. The table for this sample lists 6,000 or so clones; around 75% of them were counted only once. The ten largest clones capture around 0.55% of the sample. The sample was CXCR5- memory CD4+ T cells sorted from blood, taken 7 days after influenza vaccination. The cell subset or site label corresponds to: CXCR5- memory CD4 T cells. These receptors were taken from an adult who received the influenza vaccine.

The chain joins TRBV6-1 to TRBJ2-7, with 7 nucleotides matching TRBD1. Germline loops: CDR1 MNHNS, CDR2 SASEGT. V lost 6 bases and J lost 5; bases outside the gene matches: 10. The CDR3 is 14 amino acids. The DNA of the CDR3 is TGTGCCAGCAGAAGACAGGGAAAGAGCAACGAGCAGTACTTC. It specifies CASRRQGKSNEQYF.

The gene calls are TRBV11-2 and TRBJ2-6; the D is unclear. The germline V and J ends were trimmed by 1 base and 1 base, with 5 bases remaining between them. This CDR3 region has 15 residues. The germline CDR1 and CDR2 sequences are SGHAT and FQNNGV. The CDR3 bases are TGTGCCAGCAGCTTAGGTGGATCTGGGGCCAACGTCCTGACTTTC. This sequence encodes CASSLGGSGANVLTF.

This chain joins TRBV27 and TRBJ2-5; 11 nucleotides agree with TRBD1. The CDR3 length is 16 residues. CDR1 is MNHEY, CDR2 SMNVEV, per germline (reference sequence). V dropped 6 bases and J dropped 5; count of bases not matched to a gene: 11. This CDR3 reads CASRRRTGGSVETQYF. DNA for the CDR3: TGTGCCAGCAGACGTAGGACAGGGGGCTCCGTGGAGACCCAGTACTTC.

The chain joins TRBV5-1 to TRBJ1-1; maybe TRBD1 (5 bases). Germline V gene lookup returns CDR1 SGHRS and CDR2 YFSETQ. CDR3 size: 17 residues. The germline V and J ends were trimmed by 3 bases and 2 bases, with 20 bases remaining between them. Here the CDR3 reads CASSSGRGPNFNTEAFF. CDR3 bases: TGCGCCAGCAGCTCCGGACGGGGACCCAATTTTAACACTGAAGCTTTCTTT.

This clone was detected only once. V usage is TRBV15 and J usage is TRBJ2-1; D may match TRBD1 or TRBD2 (6 bases each). CDR1 LNHNV and CDR2 YYDKDF come from the germline V gene (reference sequence). Between the trimmed V and J ends, which lost 8 bases and 4 bases, there was a span of 21 bases. The CDR3 is made up of 16 amino acids. The CDR3 nucleotides are TGTGCCACCGGTAAGGGTGTCTCGGGGGCATACAATGAGCAGTTCTTC. Translating it yields CATGKGVSGAYNEQFF.

This clone has a single count. The chain carries TRBV2 and TRBJ2-5, with D possibly being TRBD2 (5 bases). The V gene lost 6 bases and the J gene lost 0 bases, with 5 bases spanning the gap. The CDR3 has 12 residues. Per germline, CDR1 SNHLY and CDR2 FYNNEI. CDR3 in amino acids: CASRRDQETQYF. The CDR3 DNA sequence: TGTGCCAGCAGGAGGGACCAAGAGACCCAGTACTTC.